The clone carrying this T cell receptor (beta chain) was counted only a few times. Its matching antigen is unknown. These data originate in a study of cytomegalovirus exposure and HLA in healthy donors. Notes on the study in general: High sensitivity and specificity were reportedly achieved when the classifier diagnosed cytomegalovirus status. Most sequenced TCRs were rare (though some public TCRs occurred in many donors).

The CDR3 runs to 14 residues. The V gene lost 8 bases and the J gene lost 4 bases, with 14 bases spanning the gap. Germline V gives CDR1 MDHEN, CDR2 SYDVKM. Vbeta (60) and Jbeta (13) primers were used in the PCR. Sequencing was performed with immunoSEQ multiplex PCR; in TCRdb, only in-frame clones are kept and a portion is missing. This sample has 150,000 to 200,000 clones; roughly 74% occur once, and the top ten carry around 6%. The rearrangement joins TRBV28 to TRBJ1-4; TRBD1 is a possible D gene (5 bases). The sample consisted of PBMCs. This TCR came from a woman aged 25-40 years in good health and CMV-seropositive. The CDR3 loop reads CASVSQQDNEKLFF. CDR3 DNA: TGTGCCAGCGTCTCTCAACAGGATAATGAAAAACTGTTTTTT.